This T cell receptor beta chain emerged from a study of cytomegalovirus exposure and HLA in healthy donors. PCR used 60 Vbeta primers and 13 Jbeta primers. Profiling relied on immunoSEQ multiplex PCR, and the TCRdb table lists in-frame clones only, not all of them. Of 150,000 to 200,000 clones listed, about 83% are singletons. Turning to this clone: At one of its ends the junction is not consistent with the germline gene, which may arise from a read error. The sample holds other DNA sequences that translate to the same CDR3.

This CDR3 comprises 20 residues. The germline CDR1 and CDR2 sequences are SGDLS and YYNGEE. The specimen was PBMCs. This TCR was recovered from a girl between 5 and 17 years old in good health and CMV-seropositive. This chain uses TRBV9 with TRBJ2-1; 16 bases match TRBD2. CDR3 in amino acids: CASSHYGGLAGGPRDNEQFF. The CDR3 nucleotides are TGTGCTAGCAGCCACTATGGGGGACTAGCGGGGGGGCCGAGGGACAATGAGCAGTTCTTC.